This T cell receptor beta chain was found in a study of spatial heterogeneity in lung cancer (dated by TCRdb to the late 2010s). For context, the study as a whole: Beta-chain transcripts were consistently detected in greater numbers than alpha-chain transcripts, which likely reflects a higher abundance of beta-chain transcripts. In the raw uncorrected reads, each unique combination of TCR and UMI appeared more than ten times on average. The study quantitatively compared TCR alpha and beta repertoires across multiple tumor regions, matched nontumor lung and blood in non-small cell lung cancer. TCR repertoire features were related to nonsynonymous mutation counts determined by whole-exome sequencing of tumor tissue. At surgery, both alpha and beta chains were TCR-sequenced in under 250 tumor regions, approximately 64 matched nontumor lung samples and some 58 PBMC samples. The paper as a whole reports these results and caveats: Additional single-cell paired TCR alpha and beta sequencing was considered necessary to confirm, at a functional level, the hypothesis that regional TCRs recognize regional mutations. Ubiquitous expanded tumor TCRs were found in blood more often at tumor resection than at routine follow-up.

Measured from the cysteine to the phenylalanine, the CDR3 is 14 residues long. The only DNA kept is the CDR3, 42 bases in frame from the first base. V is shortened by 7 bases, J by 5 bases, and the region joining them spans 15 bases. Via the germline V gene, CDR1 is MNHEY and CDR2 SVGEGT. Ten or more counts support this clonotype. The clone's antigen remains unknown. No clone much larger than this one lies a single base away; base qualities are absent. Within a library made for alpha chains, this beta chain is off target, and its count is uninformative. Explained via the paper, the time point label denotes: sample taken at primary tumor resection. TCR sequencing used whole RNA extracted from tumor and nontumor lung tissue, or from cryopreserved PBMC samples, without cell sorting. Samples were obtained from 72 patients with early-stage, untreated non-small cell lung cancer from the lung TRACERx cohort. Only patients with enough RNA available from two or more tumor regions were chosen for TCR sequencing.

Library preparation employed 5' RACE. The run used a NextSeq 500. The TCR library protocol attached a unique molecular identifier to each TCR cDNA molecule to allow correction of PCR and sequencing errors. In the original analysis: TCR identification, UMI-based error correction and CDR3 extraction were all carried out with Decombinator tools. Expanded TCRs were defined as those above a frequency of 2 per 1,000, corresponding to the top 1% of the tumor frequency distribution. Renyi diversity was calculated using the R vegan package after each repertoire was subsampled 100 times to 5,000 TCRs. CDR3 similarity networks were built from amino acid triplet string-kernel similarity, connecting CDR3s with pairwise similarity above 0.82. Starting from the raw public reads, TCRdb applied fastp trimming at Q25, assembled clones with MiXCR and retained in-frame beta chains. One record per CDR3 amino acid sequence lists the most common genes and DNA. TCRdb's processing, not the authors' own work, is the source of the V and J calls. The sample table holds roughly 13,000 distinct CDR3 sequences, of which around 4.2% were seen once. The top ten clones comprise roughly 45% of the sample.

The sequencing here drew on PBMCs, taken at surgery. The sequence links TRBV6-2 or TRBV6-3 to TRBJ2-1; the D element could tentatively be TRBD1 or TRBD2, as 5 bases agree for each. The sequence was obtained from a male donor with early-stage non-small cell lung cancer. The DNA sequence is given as TGTGCCAGCAATGGGGACGGGTATGACAATGAGCAGTTCTTC. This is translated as CASNGDGYDNEQFF.